Each of the 10 T cell receptor beta chains below was sequenced from the same sample in a study of blood T cell repertoires in COVID-19 (dated by TCRdb to 2018 to 2021). The receptor library was made with the immunoSEQ multiplex PCR assay. The table was pulled from immuneACCESS by TCRdb, which kept in-frame rearrangements only. Such tables lose some clones; where checked, under half of the loss comes from unresolved V genes, and the rest has no known cause. A total of about 380,000 clones appear in this sample, more than 75% of them only once. The ten largest clones add up to around 1.2% of the sample. Input material: PBMCs or T cells enriched from blood (not recorded which). Every receptor here comes from a woman aged 18-29 years who had recovered from COVID-19.

CDR3: CASSTTSTDTQYF. Written as DNA, the CDR3 is TGTGCCAGCAGTACCACAAGCACAGATACGCAGTATTTT. The V and J genes are TRBV11-3 and TRBJ2-3; D is uncertain. The CDR3 runs 13 residues. The ends were cut back, 6 bases at V and 0 bases at J, with 7 bases in the middle. Germline V CDR1 and CDR2: SGHNT, YENEEA. Based on the CDR3 plus reference TRBV11-3 and TRBJ2-3, the full variable domain is EAGVVQSPRYKIIEKKQPVAFWCNPISGHNTLYWYLQNLGQGPELLIRYENEEAVDDSQLPKDRFSAERLKGVDSTLKIQPAELGDSAVYLCASSTTSTDTQYFGPGTRLTVL.

The rearrangement joins TRBV5-1 to TRBJ1-1; D gene unclear. V was shortened by 0 bases and J by 5 bases, with 8 bases between the two germline ends. The CDR3 loop spans 13 amino acids. CDR1 is SGHRS and CDR2 is YFSETQ in the germline V gene. The CDR3 reads CASSLETGTEAFF. The DNA for the CDR3 is TGCGCCAGCAGCTTGGAGACGGGGACTGAAGCTTTCTTT. Combining the CDR3 with reference TRBV5-1 and TRBJ1-1 gives the whole variable domain KAGVTQTPRYLIKTRGQQVTLSCSPISGHRSVSWYQQTPGQGLQFLFEYFSETQRNKGNFPGRFSGRQFSNSRSEMNVSTLELGDSALYLCASSLETGTEAFFGQGTRLTVV.

The J gene is TRBJ1-5, the V gene TRBV10-2; TRBD1 is a possible D gene (6 bases). CDR3 length: 16 amino acids. V was shortened by 1 base and J by 6 bases, with 16 bases between the two germline ends. Germline V CDR1 and CDR2: WSHSY, SAAADI. The CDR3 here is CASSEWTALLPQPQHF. The DNA of the CDR3 is TGCGCCAGCAGTGAGTGGACAGCCTTGCTCCCTCAGCCCCAGCATTTT.

The genes are TRBV18 and TRBJ2-7, with 8 bases aligning to TRBD1. Germline lookup yields CDR1 KGHSH and CDR2 LQKENI. The CDR3 spans 14 residues. The J segment lost 4 bases and the V segment lost 2 bases, leaving 4 bases of the junction unmatched. Here the CDR3 reads CASSPRDRMYEQYF. The CDR3 bases are TGTGCCAGCTCACCAAGGGACAGGATGTACGAGCAGTACTTC.

The chain uses TRBV6-5 and TRBJ1-6, with D possibly matching TRBD1 (6 bases). The CDR3 length is 13 residues. The V and J ends lost 6 bases and 6 bases respectively, with 9 bases between them. Germline V gene lookup returns CDR1 MNHEY and CDR2 SVGAGI. CDR3: CASSSGANSPLHF. The DNA of the CDR3 is TGTGCCAGCAGCTCAGGGGCTAATTCACCCCTCCACTTT.

This chain links TRBV19 with TRBJ1-5; D ambiguous. This CDR3 has 13 amino acids. V lost 6 bases to trimming and J lost 10 bases, with 16 bases between them. Germline CDR1 is LNHDA and CDR2 is SQIVND (reference sequence). The CDR3 sequence is CASSGGPNDPQHF. Written as DNA, the CDR3 is TGTGCCAGTAGCGGAGGGCCCAATGATCCCCAGCATTTT.

This rearrangement joins TRBV3-1 (or the pseudogene TRBV3-2) to TRBJ1-6; TRBD1 matches 8 bases. The CDR3 runs to 16 residues. The junction had 3 bases not matched to a gene; V was cut back by 1 base and J by 4 bases. The germline V gene has CDR1 LGHDT and CDR2 YNNKEL (reference sequence). CDR3 in DNA: TGTGCCAGCAGCCAAGTACAGGGGGTTTATAATTCACCCCTCCACTTT. It is translated as CASSQVQGVYNSPLHF.

This chain links TRBV4-2 with TRBJ1-4, with 9 nucleotides matching TRBD1. The V gene's germline CDR1 is LGHNA and CDR2 YNFKEQ. J was trimmed by 5 bases and V by 4 bases; bases with no gene match: 5. The CDR3 contains 15 residues. The CDR3 bases are TGTGCCAGCAGCCGAACCGGGACAGGGAATGAAAAACTGTTTTTT. This gives the protein CASSRTGTGNEKLFF.

The chain joins TRBV7-6 to TRBJ2-3; 7 bases are a match to TRBD2. Germline lookup yields CDR1 SGHVS and CDR2 FNYEAQ. V gave up 4 bases and J gave up 2 bases; unmatched junction bases: 3. This CDR3 region has 14 residues. CDR3 protein: CASSWEGLTDTQYF. CDR3 sequence (DNA): TGTGCCAGCAGCTGGGAGGGGCTCACAGATACGCAGTATTTT. The full variable domain, with the rest looked up from reference TRBV7-6 and TRBJ2-3, is GAGVSQSPRYKVTKRGQDVALRCDPISGHVSLYWYRQALGQGPEFLTYFNYEAQQDKSGLPNDRFSAERPEGSISTLTIQRTEQRDSAMYRCASSWEGLTDTQYFGPGTRLTVL.

The chain joins TRBV4-1 to TRBJ2-1; 9 positions match TRBD2. Looked up from germline, CDR1 is MGHRA and CDR2 is YSYEKL. This CDR3 has 20 amino acids. The ends lost 0 bases at V and 4 bases at J; junction bases unmatched: 16. CDR3 loop: CASSQDKWLRGGAIYNEQFF. For the CDR3, the DNA is TGCGCCAGCAGCCAAGATAAGTGGCTACGCGGGGGGGCCATATACAATGAGCAGTTCTTC.